This T cell receptor (beta chain) was sequenced for a study of blood T cell repertoires in COVID-19. Overall study: Researchers got acute and convalescent COVID-19 samples from the United States, Italy and Spain. PBMCs, B-cell-depleted T cells, or T cells were the source of the cDNA or gDNA that made up the material.

Authors' methods: The assay estimated nucleated cells by amplifying reference gene primers. The assay was immunoSEQ multiplex PCR, and TCRdb's table has in-frame clones only and misses some. V, J and clone size were drawn from that table, and D and trimming were deduced from the DNA. The sample records 60,000 to 90,000 clones, approximately 88% being singletons. J lost 3 bases, V lost 1 base, and 1 base had no gene match. This CDR3 has 14 residues. CDR1 is MNHEY, CDR2 SVGAGI, per germline. The rearrangement joins TRBV6-5 to TRBJ1-1; TRBD1 aligns across 8 bases. Sequencing input: peripheral blood. This clonotype originated in a woman older than 75 with active or convalescent COVID-19. CDR3 sequence (DNA): TGTGCCAGCAGTTACTACAGGGGGTACACTGAAGCTTTCTTT. Amino acids: CASSYYRGYTEAFF.